This record covers a single T cell receptor (beta chain). Its target is unknown. This sample is part of a study of human thymus T cells. The CDR3 length is 15 residues. Per the germline V gene, CDR1 is LGHNA and CDR2 is YSLEER. V trimming: 4 bases; J trimming: 3 bases; junction bases outside the gene matches: 6. Only in-frame clones appear in the TCRdb table, and some are missing; sequencing was by immunoSEQ multiplex PCR. There are roughly 77,000 clones in the sample; roughly 94% occur only once, and around 0.034% lies in the top ten. General observations from the study: Thymic and blood repertoires appeared to carry a bias in their V and J gene usage. A high degree of thymic repertoire overlap among unrelated individuals was reported in related research.

Corrective heart surgery yielded the resections from which the thymus tissue came. Each of the donors was a healthy Finnish infant who was undergoing open corrective cardiac surgery for congenital heart defects. The chain recombines TRBV4-3 with TRBJ2-7; TRBD2 agrees at 10 bases. The sample comprised thymus tissue. The TCR comes from a girl in the first two years of life with a congenital heart defect but otherwise immunologically healthy. This CDR3 is CASSPGASGSYEQYF. As DNA, the CDR3 is TGCGCCAGCAGCCCAGGGGCTAGCGGGAGCTACGAGCAGTACTTC.